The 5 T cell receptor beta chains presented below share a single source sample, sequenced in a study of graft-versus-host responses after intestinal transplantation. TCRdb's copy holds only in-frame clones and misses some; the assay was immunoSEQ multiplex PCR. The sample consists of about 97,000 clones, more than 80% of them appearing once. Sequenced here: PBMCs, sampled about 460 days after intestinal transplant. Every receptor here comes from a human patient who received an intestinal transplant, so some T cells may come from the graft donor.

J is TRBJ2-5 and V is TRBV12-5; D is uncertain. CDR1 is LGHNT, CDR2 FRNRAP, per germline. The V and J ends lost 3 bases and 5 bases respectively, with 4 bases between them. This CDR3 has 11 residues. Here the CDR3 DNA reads TGTGCTAGTGGTTTTGTTGAGACCCAGTACTTC. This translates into CASGFVETQYF.

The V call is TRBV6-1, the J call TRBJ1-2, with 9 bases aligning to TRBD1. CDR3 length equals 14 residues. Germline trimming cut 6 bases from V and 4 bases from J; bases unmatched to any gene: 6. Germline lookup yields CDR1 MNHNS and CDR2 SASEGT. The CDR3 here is CASSPQGAGYGYTF. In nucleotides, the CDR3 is TGTGCCAGCAGCCCACAGGGGGCGGGCTATGGCTACACCTTC.

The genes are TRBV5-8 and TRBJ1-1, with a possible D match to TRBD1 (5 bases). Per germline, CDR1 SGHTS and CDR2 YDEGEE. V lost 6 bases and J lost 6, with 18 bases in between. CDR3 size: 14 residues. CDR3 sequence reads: CASMFGREGAEAFF. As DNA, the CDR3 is TGTGCCAGCATGTTCGGCAGAGAAGGGGCTGAAGCTTTCTTT.

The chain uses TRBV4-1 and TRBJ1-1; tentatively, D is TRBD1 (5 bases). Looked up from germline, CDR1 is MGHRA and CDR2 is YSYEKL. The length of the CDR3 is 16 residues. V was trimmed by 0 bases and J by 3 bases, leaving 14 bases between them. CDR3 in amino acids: CASSQDWGFRDTEAFF. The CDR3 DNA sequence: TGCGCCAGCAGCCAAGATTGGGGGTTTAGGGACACTGAAGCTTTCTTT.

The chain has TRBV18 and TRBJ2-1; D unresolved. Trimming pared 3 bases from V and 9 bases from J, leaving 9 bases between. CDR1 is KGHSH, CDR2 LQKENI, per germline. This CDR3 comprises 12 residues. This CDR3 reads CASSPYGVEQFF. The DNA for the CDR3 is TGTGCCAGCTCACCGTACGGAGTTGAGCAGTTCTTC.